These T cell receptor beta chains were read from a single sample in a study of shared clonotypes between healthy human individuals. Sequencing used immunoSEQ multiplex PCR; TCRdb keeps in-frame clones, though not all of them. The profile covers under 600,000 clones, with around 78% appearing a single time and about 12% taken by the ten largest. The source material was PBMCs. The source is a woman aged 40 to 50 in good health. Some clones in this sample may be carry-over from other donors' samples. Each CDR3 is given with its conserved first and last residue. D genes are given only for firm matches. Some rows mark clone size as missing; the rest say once, few, many or name a class of expanded clone.

v_call,j_call,cdr3_length,d_call,clone_size,cdr3_aa
TRBV2,TRBJ2-7,11,.,.,CASRDLHEQYF
TRBV5-4,TRBJ2-1,15,TRBD2,.,CASSFNLAGGNEQFF
TRBV7-3,TRBJ2-1,15,TRBD2,.,CASSLGTSGIGEQFF
TRBV28,TRBJ1-4,13,.,.,CASRGGFSAKLFF
TRBV5-1,TRBJ1-4,15,TRBD1,.,CASSPGQAPNEKLFF
TRBV4-1,TRBJ2-1,15,.,.,CASSTLGGISNEQFF
TRBV7-9,TRBJ2-2,12,.,.,CSSTQNTGELFF
TRBV7-6,TRBJ1-3,16,.,.,CASSFTDSFSGNTIYF
TRBV9,TRBJ2-2,16,TRBD1,.,CASSVAMDRFTGELFF
TRBV28,TRBJ1-1,14,.,.,CASSLYGQNTEAFF
TRBV11-1,TRBJ2-3,15,.,.,CASSPPSQNTDTQYF
TRBV2,TRBJ1-2,17,TRBD1,.,CASSRGGTGGSGYGYTF
TRBV6-6,TRBJ1-2,14,TRBD1,.,CASSPTGPNYGYTF
TRBV11-1,TRBJ2-7,14,.,.,CASSSTDSPYEQYF
TRBV5-4,TRBJ2-7,13,.,.,CASSRQDAYEQYF
TRBV5-1,TRBJ2-2,14,TRBD2,.,CASSLGAGAGELFF
TRBV5-1,TRBJ2-7,14,.,.,CASSLGGLQREQYF
TRBV4-1,TRBJ2-2,19,.,.,CASSQDSGGTASGTGELFF
TRBV14,TRBJ2-5,15,.,.,CASSQQGTTQETQYF
TRBV2,TRBJ2-5,15,TRBD2,.,CASSLLREEQETQYF
TRBV7-9,TRBJ1-4,16,TRBD1,.,CASTTGVGGRGEKLFF
TRBV10-3,TRBJ2-7,11,.,.,CATWSTYEQYF
TRBV13,TRBJ2-1,18,TRBD1,.,CASSPPRDRGLAGTRGFF
TRBV19,TRBJ1-1,13,.,.,CASSIGRNTEAFF
TRBV28,TRBJ1-5,17,.,.,CASSFRDTSYGNQPQHF
TRBV1,TRBJ2-7,17,.,many,CTSSQRTSGRTAREQYF
TRBV30,TRBJ2-5,17,TRBD1,.,CAWNHGGGQGARETQYF
TRBV7-2,TRBJ2-5,19,TRBD1,.,CASSLALTLRTGPQETQYF
TRBV28,TRBJ2-5,17,TRBD2,.,CASSLPSTSGAQETQYF
TRBV7-2,TRBJ2-3,14,TRBD1,.,CASGEGQGVGTQYF
TRBV27,TRBJ1-1,13,.,few,CASSGGGYTEAFF
TRBV5-1,TRBJ2-5,15,TRBD2,.,CASTGTSGSGETQYF
TRBV2,TRBJ2-2,14,.,.,CASLRSETTGELFF
TRBV5-1,TRBJ2-5,14,.,.,CASSQQPGEKTQYF
TRBV7-2,TRBJ2-1,13,.,few,CASSRGGDNEQFF
TRBV30,TRBJ2-7,14,.,once,CAWSGGISLHEQYF
TRBV5-1,TRBJ1-1,13,.,many,CASSLETNTEAFF
TRBV5-1,TRBJ2-7,16,TRBD1,.,CASSLVSGQASYEQYF
TRBV28,TRBJ1-2,20,.,.,CASSLTSTADPKRGTYGYTF
TRBV7-2,TRBJ2-3,14,TRBD2,few,CASSRGLAVDTQYF
TRBV18,TRBJ2-6,15,.,.,CASSPIVSGANVLTF
TRBV18,TRBJ2-1,11,.,.,CASSPTTEQFF
TRBV6-1,TRBJ1-5,16,.,.,CASSELGGAGNQPQHF
TRBV25-1,TRBJ2-7,13,TRBD2,.,CASSEFGGDEQYF
TRBV28,TRBJ2-7,15,TRBD2,.,CVALPSSGSPDEQYF
TRBV25-1,TRBJ1-6,17,.,.,CASRREGRGSYNSPLHF
TRBV14,TRBJ2-7,15,.,.,CASSQVQAAGYEQYF
TRBV28,TRBJ2-1,15,TRBD2,.,CASSVSGRSYNEQFF